Listed here are 29 T cell receptor beta chains from one sample, sequenced in a study of response to subunit inactivated influenza vaccine. Each CDR3 protein gets one entry after TCRdb re-called the RT-PCR reads with MiXCR. The table includes around 530,000 distinct CDR3 sequences, more than 15% detected once. The material sequenced was CD4+ T cells sorted from PBMCs, taken around 25 months after vaccination. These receptors were collected from a man aged 50-75 years who received an inactivated influenza vaccine.

The J gene is TRBJ2-7, the V gene TRBV28; 14 positions agree with TRBD2. The CDR3 is 16 amino acids. Germline-derived CDR1 and CDR2 are MDHEN and SYDVKM. V trimming: 8 bases; J trimming: 4 bases; junction bases outside the gene matches: 10. The CDR3 protein is CASSIMGTSGSYEQYF. CDR3 nucleotides: TGTGCCAGCTCTATTATGGGGACTAGCGGGAGTTACGAGCAGTACTTC.

The rearrangement links TRBV24-1 to TRBJ2-7, with TRBD1 identical over 9 bases. Per the germline V gene, CDR1 is KGHDR and CDR2 is SFDVKD. The J segment lost 2 bases and the V segment lost 9 bases, leaving 7 bases of the junction unmatched. This CDR3 is 14 amino acids long. The CDR3: CATAGGTGTYEQYF. As DNA, the CDR3 is TGTGCCACCGCTGGGGGGACAGGGACCTACGAGCAGTACTTC.

This clonotype was counted ten times or more. The chain uses TRBV28 and TRBJ1-2; 8 nucleotides line up with TRBD1. Germline values: CDR1 MDHEN, CDR2 SYDVKM. With 2 bases clipped from V and 8 bases from J, the junction kept 7 bases outside the gene matches. CDR3 size: 14 residues. The CDR3, as DNA: TGTGCCAGCAGTTTAGCCCGGACAGGGCGCGGCTACACCTTC. Its protein is CASSLARTGRGYTF.

This sequence joins TRBV5-1 and TRBJ2-5; 7 bases map to TRBD1. V gave up 4 bases and J gave up 2 bases; unmatched junction bases: 8. Germline V lookup: CDR1 SGHRS, CDR2 YFSETQ. This CDR3 is built from 15 residues. CDR3 in amino acids: CASSRGQSFQETQYF. In nucleotides, the CDR3 is TGCGCCAGCAGCAGGGGACAGAGTTTTCAAGAGACCCAGTACTTC.

The rearrangement joins TRBV12-3 or TRBV12-4 to TRBJ1-5, with D unresolved. V shed 7 bases and J shed 0 bases, with 4 bases lying between them. This CDR3 comprises 12 residues. CDR3 region: CASTGSNQPQHF. In nucleotides, the CDR3 is TGTGCCAGCACCGGTAGCAATCAGCCCCAGCATTTT.

This clonotype came up a few times. This sequence joins TRBV7-2 and TRBJ2-1, with 9 nucleotides matching TRBD2. The CDR3 runs to 15 residues. Germline CDR1 reads SGHTA; CDR2 reads FQGNSA. The V and J ends lost 2 bases and 4 bases, in that order; junction bases with no gene match: 3. The CDR3 region is CASSLQAGGYNEQFF. The DNA of the CDR3 is TGTGCCAGCAGCTTACAGGCGGGAGGGTACAATGAGCAGTTCTTC.

This rearrangement joins TRBV20-1 to TRBJ1-2, with 9 bases aligning to TRBD1. The CDR3 is 15 amino acids. The junction had 8 bases not matched to a gene; V was cut back by 6 bases and J by 0 bases. Germline V gives CDR1 DFQATT, CDR2 SNEGSKA (reference sequence). This CDR3 reads CSAFEGQGSNYGYTF. The CDR3 coding sequence is TGCAGTGCGTTTGAGGGACAGGGTTCTAACTATGGCTACACCTTC.

This clonotype was detected many times. The CDR3 DNA follows: TGTGCCAGCAGCTTGAGTCAGGGGATATATGGCTACACCTTC. Its translation is CASSLSQGIYGYTF. This chain connects TRBV7-2 to TRBJ1-2; D perhaps matches TRBD1 (6 bases). Trimming took off 3 bases at V and 5 bases at J, with 13 bases between the two ends. CDR3 size: 14 residues. Germline V CDR1 and CDR2: SGHTA, FQGNSA.

This clonotype was seen only a few times. The DNA of the CDR3 is TGTGCCACCGGGGACGGAGCCACAGATACGCAGTATTTT. Protein sequence: CATGDGATDTQYF. This chain connects TRBV24-1 to TRBJ2-3; TRBD1 or TRBD2 may be the D gene (5 bases each). Trimming removed 9 bases at V and 2 bases at J, with 11 bases between. This CDR3 contains 13 residues. Germline loops: CDR1 KGHDR, CDR2 SFDVKD.

This clonotype was seen a handful of times. In DNA, the CDR3 is TGTGCCAGCACTAGCAGCTTCGGGATTAATTCACCCCTCCACTTT. Translated, it gives CASTSSFGINSPLHF. The rearrangement links TRBV6-1 to TRBJ1-6; D call uncertain. The germline V and J ends were trimmed by 7 bases and 6 bases, with 16 bases remaining between them. Germline CDR1 is MNHNS and CDR2 is SASEGT. The CDR3 has 15 amino acids.

CDR3 protein: CATSLFTGELFF. The CDR3 DNA follows: TGTGCCACCAGCTTATTCACCGGGGAGCTGTTTTTT. The rearrangement uses TRBV15 and TRBJ2-2, with no clear D. V dropped 5 bases and J dropped 4 bases, with 5 bases sitting between them. The CDR3 extends over 12 amino acids. Germline values: CDR1 LNHNV, CDR2 YYDKDF (reference sequence).

J is TRBJ2-7 and V is TRBV12-3 or TRBV12-4; 7 nucleotides line up with TRBD1. CDR3 length: 12 residues. Trimming removed 6 bases from V and 7 bases from J; junction bases left unmatched: 6. In DNA form, the CDR3 reads TGTGCCAGCAGCGGGGACAGCCAGGAGCAGTACTTC. Translated, it gives CASSGDSQEQYF.

The genes are TRBV7-6 and TRBJ2-7, with D perhaps TRBD2 (6 bases). The CDR3 consists of 13 residues. V lost 5 bases and J 6 bases, leaving 14 bases between the germline ends. CDR1 and CDR2 from the germline V gene are SGHVS and FNYEAQ. CDR3 nucleotide sequence: TGTGCCAGCAGCCCCTGGGAGGCCTCCGAGCAGTACTTC. Protein product: CASSPWEASEQYF.

This chain uses TRBV20-1 with TRBJ2-7; 13 bases are a match to TRBD2. Losses at the gene ends were 5 bases for V and 3 bases for J; bases not matched to a gene: 7. The CDR3 runs 15 residues. The germline gives CDR1 DFQATT, CDR2 SNEGSKA (reference sequence). The CDR3 spells CSAGLAGDPGYEQYF. CDR3 DNA sequence: TGCAGTGCTGGACTAGCGGGGGACCCGGGCTACGAGCAGTACTTC.

A few counts support this clonotype. The chain couples TRBV11-2 to TRBJ2-3; D is unresolved. V lost 3 bases, J lost 4 bases, and 11 bases lay in between. The CDR3 covers 14 residues. Germline CDR1 reads SGHAT; CDR2 reads FQNNGV. CDR3 sequence: CASSFGPDSDTQYF. The CDR3 DNA sequence: TGTGCCAGCAGCTTCGGGCCAGACTCAGATACGCAGTATTTT.

The chain combines TRBV29-1 with TRBJ2-1; possible D gene TRBD2, 6 bases. In germline, CDR1 is SQVTM, CDR2 ANQGSEA. The CDR3 consists of 12 residues. V was pared by 8 bases and J by 4 bases, with 12 bases between. In DNA form, the CDR3 reads TGCAGCACGCTTCGGGGGTACAATGAGCAGTTCTTC. The encoded protein is CSTLRGYNEQFF.

The chain is built from TRBV7-2 and TRBJ2-1; D remains unclear. The CDR3 is 16 residues long. CDR1 and CDR2 (germline): SGHTA, FQGNSA. V was trimmed by 1 base and J by 0 bases, leaving 10 bases between them. CDR3 DNA sequence: TGTGCCAGCAGCTTAGATAGGCTTAGCTCCTACAATGAGCAGTTCTTC. Its translation is CASSLDRLSSYNEQFF.

This clonotype appeared a few times. The chain recombines TRBV12-3 or TRBV12-4 with TRBJ1-1, with D uncertain. This CDR3 is built from 15 residues. V was trimmed by 8 bases and J by 0 bases, leaving 16 bases between them. CDR3 amino acids: CASLPRHSVNTEAFF. DNA for the CDR3: TGTGCCAGCTTACCTAGACATTCGGTGAACACTGAAGCTTTCTTT.

The V gene is TRBV28, the J gene TRBJ2-5; 11 bases are shared with TRBD1. J was trimmed by 3 bases and V by 6 bases; bases with no gene match: 9. The CDR3 totals 16 residues. The germline gives CDR1 MDHEN, CDR2 SYDVKM. DNA for the CDR3: TGTGCCAGCAGCTCGAGGTGGACAGGGGGCGAAGAGACCCAGTACTTC. It specifies CASSSRWTGGEETQYF. The full variable domain, with the rest looked up from reference TRBV28 and TRBJ2-5, is DVKVTQSSRYLVKRTGEKVFLECVQDMDHENMFWYRQDPGLGLRLIYFSYDVKMKEKGDIPEGYSVSREKKERFSLILESASTNQTSMYLCASSSRWTGGEETQYFGPGTRLLVL.

The rearrangement joins TRBV5-1 to TRBJ2-7; D might be TRBD2 (6 bases). The CDR3 consists of 16 residues. Trimming stripped 0 bases from V and 0 bases from J, with 13 bases between. Germline CDR1 SGHRS, CDR2 YFSETQ. This chain's CDR3 is CASSLGRDSYSYEQYF. The CDR3 DNA reads TGCGCCAGCAGCTTGGGCCGGGACTCTTACTCCTACGAGCAGTACTTC.

The V call is TRBV9, the J call TRBJ2-4; 8 bases align to TRBD1. The CDR3 has 14 amino acids. The V and J ends lost 0 bases and 7 bases, in that order; junction bases with no gene match: 3. Per germline, CDR1 SGDLS and CDR2 YYNGEE. The CDR3 reads CASSVGTGQNIQYF. CDR3 sequence (DNA): TGTGCCAGCAGCGTAGGGACAGGGCAGAACATTCAGTACTTC.

The chain employs TRBV12-3 or TRBV12-4 and TRBJ2-5; TRBD2 is a possible D gene (5 bases). V was trimmed by 8 bases and J by 5 bases, leaving 15 bases between them. This CDR3 contains 13 residues. CDR3 DNA: TGTGCCAGCGGACCACTAGGGCGGGAGACCCAGTACTTC. Encoded protein: CASGPLGRETQYF.

V and J are TRBV5-1 and TRBJ1-2, with 9 bases fitting TRBD1. V trimming: 4 bases; J trimming: 4 bases; junction bases outside the gene matches: 5. The CDR3 covers 14 residues. In germline, CDR1 is SGHRS, CDR2 YFSETQ. The CDR3 DNA reads TGCGCCAGCAGCGAAACAGGGGGCAGCTATGGCTACACCTTC. Protein product: CASSETGGSYGYTF.

The rearrangement links TRBV7-2 to TRBJ2-1; D uncertain. Germline loops: CDR1 SGHTA, CDR2 FQGNSA. V shed 1 base and J shed 9 bases, with 13 bases lying between them. This CDR3 contains 14 residues. CDR3 region: CASSLGLGRLEQFF. In nucleotides, the CDR3 is TGTGCCAGCAGCTTAGGTTTAGGACGGCTTGAGCAGTTCTTC. The full variable domain, with the rest looked up from reference TRBV7-2 and TRBJ2-1, is GAGVSQSPSNKVTEKGKDVELRCDPISGHTALYWYRQSLGQGLEFLIYFQGNSAPDKSGLPSDRFSAERTGGSVSTLTIQRTQQEDSAVYLCASSLGLGRLEQFFGPGTRLTVL.

The chain uses TRBV6-1 and TRBJ2-7; 7 bases fit TRBD1. J lost 4 bases, V lost 6 bases, and 6 bases had no gene match. Germline V gene lookup returns CDR1 MNHNS and CDR2 SASEGT. There are 13 residues in the CDR3. The CDR3 loop reads CASSRDSWYEQYF. In DNA form, the CDR3 reads TGTGCCAGCAGCAGGGACAGCTGGTACGAGCAGTACTTC.

The chain employs TRBV10-3 and TRBJ2-3, with 7 bases matching TRBD1. Unmatched junction bases numbered 4, after V lost 10 bases and J lost 0 bases. Germline V CDR1 and CDR2: ENHRY, SYGVKD. The length of the CDR3 is 13 residues. This CDR3 is CATRDSSTDTQYF. The CDR3, as DNA: TGTGCCACCCGGGACAGCAGCACAGATACGCAGTATTTT.

The chain uses TRBV6-1 and TRBJ1-1; 7 nucleotides align to TRBD1. Germline V gives CDR1 MNHNS, CDR2 SASEGT. This CDR3 region has 14 residues. V dropped 6 bases and J dropped 1; count of bases not matched to a gene: 5. The chain's CDR3 is CASREQGTNTEAFF. The CDR3 DNA reads TGTGCCAGCAGAGAACAGGGGACGAACACTGAAGCTTTCTTT.

The chain carries TRBV27 and TRBJ2-2, with D tentatively TRBD2 (5 bases). The CDR3 has 13 amino acids. V shed 6 bases and J shed 5 bases, with 10 bases lying between them. The germline gives CDR1 MNHEY, CDR2 SMNVEV (reference sequence). The CDR3 region is CASRLTGTGELFF. The CDR3 DNA reads as TGTGCCAGCAGACTGACGGGGACCGGGGAGCTGTTTTTT.

V usage is TRBV6-5 and J usage is TRBJ2-3, with a weak D call TRBD1 (6 bases). Per the germline V gene, CDR1 is MNHEY and CDR2 is SVGAGI. The CDR3 consists of 17 residues. Deletions cut 2 bases from V and 2 bases from J, with 17 bases between. The DNA of the CDR3 is TGTGCCAGCAGTTACGAAAGGATGGGGGCCGACACAGATACGCAGTATTTT. Its protein product is CASSYERMGADTDTQYF.